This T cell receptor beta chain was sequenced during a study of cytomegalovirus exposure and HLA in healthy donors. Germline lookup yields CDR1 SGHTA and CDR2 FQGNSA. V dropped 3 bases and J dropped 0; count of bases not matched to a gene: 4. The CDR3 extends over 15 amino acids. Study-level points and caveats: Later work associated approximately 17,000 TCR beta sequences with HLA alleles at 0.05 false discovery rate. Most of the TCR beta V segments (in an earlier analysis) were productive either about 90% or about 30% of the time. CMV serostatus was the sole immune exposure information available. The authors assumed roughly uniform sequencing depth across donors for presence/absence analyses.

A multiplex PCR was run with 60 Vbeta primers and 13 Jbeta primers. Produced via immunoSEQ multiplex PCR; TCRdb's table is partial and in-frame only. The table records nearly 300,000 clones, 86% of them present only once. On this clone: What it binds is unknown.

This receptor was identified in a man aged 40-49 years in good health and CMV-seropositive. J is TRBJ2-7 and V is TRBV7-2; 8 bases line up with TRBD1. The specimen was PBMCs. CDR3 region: CASSFGDRSSYEQYF. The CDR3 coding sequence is TGTGCCAGCAGCTTTGGGGACAGGAGCTCCTACGAGCAGTACTTC.